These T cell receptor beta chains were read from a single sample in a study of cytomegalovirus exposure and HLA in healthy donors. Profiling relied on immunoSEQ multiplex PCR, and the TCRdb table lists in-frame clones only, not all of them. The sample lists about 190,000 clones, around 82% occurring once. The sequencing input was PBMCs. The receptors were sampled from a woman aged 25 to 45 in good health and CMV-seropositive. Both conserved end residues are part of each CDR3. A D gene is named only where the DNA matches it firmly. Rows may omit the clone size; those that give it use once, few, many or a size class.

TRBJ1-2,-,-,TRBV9,CASSAGTYGYTF,TGTGCCAGCAGCGCCGGGACTTATGGCTACACCTTC
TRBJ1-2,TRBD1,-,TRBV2,CASLLGQGGGGYTF,TGTGCCAGCCTACTCGGACAGGGGGGCGGTGGCTACACCTTC
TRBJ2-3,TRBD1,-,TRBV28,CASSRGQGARFKADTQYF,TGTGCCAGCAGTCGCGGACAGGGGGCGCGTTTTAAGGCAGATACGCAGTATTTT
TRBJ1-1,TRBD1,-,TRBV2,CASSERQGEYTEAFF,TGTGCCAGCAGTGAAAGACAGGGAGAGTACACTGAAGCTTTCTTT
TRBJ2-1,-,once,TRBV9,CASSVVDYTYNEQFF,TGTGCCAGCAGCGTAGTGGACTATACCTACAATGAGCAGTTCTTC
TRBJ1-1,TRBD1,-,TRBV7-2,CASSLAGGAGTEAFF,TGTGCCAGCAGCTTAGCAGGGGGCGCCGGCACTGAAGCTTTCTTT
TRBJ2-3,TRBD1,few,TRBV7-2,CASSLVGTGGTDTQYF,TGTGCCAGCAGCTTAGTGGGGACAGGGGGCACAGATACGCAGTATTTT
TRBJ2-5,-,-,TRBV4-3,CASSQTPDRSQETQYF,TGCGCCAGCAGCCAAACACCTGACAGGAGCCAAGAGACCCAGTACTTC
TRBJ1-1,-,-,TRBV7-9,CASSLSSNTEAFF,TGTGCCAGCAGCCTCTCGAGTAACACTGAAGCTTTCTTT
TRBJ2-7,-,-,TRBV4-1,CASSQEVSSSSYEQYF,TGCGCCAGCAGCCAAGAGGTTAGTAGCAGCTCCTACGAGCAGTACTTC
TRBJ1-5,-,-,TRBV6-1,CASSEGAAQPQHF,TGTGCCAGCAGTGAAGGGGCTGCTCAGCCCCAGCATTTT
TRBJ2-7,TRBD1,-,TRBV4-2,CASSRTGRFDAEPEQYF,TGTGCCAGCAGCCGGACAGGGCGGTTCGATGCCGAACCCGAGCAGTACTTC
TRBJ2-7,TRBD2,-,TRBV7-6,CASSSQGWGGEQYF,TGTGCCAGCAGCTCACAAGGGTGGGGGGGCGAGCAGTACTTC
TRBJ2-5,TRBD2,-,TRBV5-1,CASSPGTSGPYSQETQYF,TGCGCCAGCAGCCCCGGGACTAGCGGACCTTATTCACAAGAGACCCAGTACTTC
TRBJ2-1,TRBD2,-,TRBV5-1,CASSLAPAGSSYNEQFF,TGCGCCAGCAGCTTGGCCCCAGCGGGGAGCTCCTACAATGAGCAGTTCTTC
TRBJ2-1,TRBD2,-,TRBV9,CASSDGTRGDEQFF,TGTGCCAGCAGCGACGGGACTAGAGGGGATGAGCAGTTCTTC
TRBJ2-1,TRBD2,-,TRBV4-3,CASSQEAGVVYEQFF,TGCGCCAGCAGCCAAGAGGCGGGAGTGGTCTATGAGCAGTTCTTC